This T cell receptor beta chain was sequenced during a study of blood T cell repertoires in COVID-19 (dated by TCRdb to 2018 to 2021). The study in broad terms: Collaborator samples came from the United States, Italy and Spain and covered acute and convalescent phases of COVID-19. The material from the prospective study consisted of cDNA or gDNA derived from T cells, B-cell-depleted T cells, or PBMCs. Deeply sampled blood TCRbeta repertoires from subjects exposed to, actively infected with, or recovered from COVID-19 were included in the dataset. The repertoires were made available in a free public database intended to serve as a resource for research on the immune response to SARS-CoV-2. The samples were drawn from two sources: the first 160 participants of the ongoing ImmuneRACE study, and 1,254 subjects contributed by 6 global collaborators. Nearly every sample came with metadata listing a de-identified subject ID, COVID-19 status, age in years and sex. Where available, HLA class I and class II types were taken from metadata supplied by the sample provider and were not determined by assay-based typing. Points the paper makes about the study in general: Clinical and demographic metadata were provided uncurated, with the amount varying by source and participant.

To note about this clone: Its binding antigen is unknown. The sample holds no much larger clone one base away, and base qualities are not on file.

The immunoSEQ Assay, a bias-controlled multiplex PCR, was used to amplify TCRbeta CDR3 regions from genomic DNA. Per the original workflow: Nucleated cell counts per sample were estimated from amplification of reference gene primers within the assay. Sequence reads were collapsed and filtered to measure the absolute abundance of every unique TCRbeta CDR3 rearrangement. For each sample, productive Simpson clonality was calculated as the square root of Simpson's diversity index across productive rearrangements. In its TCRdb copy, this immuneACCESS table keeps in-frame sequences only and misses some clones. Where compared with another copy, unresolved V genes explain less than half of these, and the others have no known cause. The V and J calls and the clone size are those of that table, but D and trimming were determined from the DNA. The sample includes fewer than 90,000 clones, with approximately 86% observed a single time. The top ten constitute 4.9% of the sample.

Collaborating institutions collected whole blood in K2EDTA tubes following their own protocols. For TCRbeta analysis, collaborators shipped samples in one of three forms: frozen whole blood, isolated PBMCs, or DNA extracted from either of those sample types. CDR1 and CDR2 (MNHEY, SVGAGI) derive from the germline V gene. V ends up 7 bases short and J 8 bases short, with an unmatched junction base count of 7. The CDR3 numbers 12 residues from cysteine through phenylalanine. The sequence is cut down to CDR3 DNA, 36 bases in frame from base 1. The TCR sequence derives from a man between 50 and 59 years old with active or convalescent COVID-19. The chain uses TRBV6-5 and TRBJ1-2, and 7 bases in between align with TRBD1. The specimen sequenced was peripheral blood. The bases read TGTGCCAGCATCTCAGGGGGAGGCGGCTACACCTTC. Translated, it gives CASISGGGGYTF.